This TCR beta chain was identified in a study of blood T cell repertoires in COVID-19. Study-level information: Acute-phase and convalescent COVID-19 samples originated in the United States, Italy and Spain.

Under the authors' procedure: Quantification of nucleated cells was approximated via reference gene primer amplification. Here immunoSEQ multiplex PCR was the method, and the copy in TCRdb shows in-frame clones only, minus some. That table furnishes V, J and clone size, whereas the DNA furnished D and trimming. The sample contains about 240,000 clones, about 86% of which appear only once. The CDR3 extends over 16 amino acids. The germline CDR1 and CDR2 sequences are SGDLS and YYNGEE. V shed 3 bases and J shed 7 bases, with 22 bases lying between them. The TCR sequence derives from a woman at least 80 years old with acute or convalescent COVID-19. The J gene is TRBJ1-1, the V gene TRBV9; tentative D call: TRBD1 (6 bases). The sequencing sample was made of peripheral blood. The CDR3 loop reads CASSDPWGGAVREAFF. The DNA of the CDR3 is TGTGCCAGCAGCGACCCCTGGGGGGGCGCCGTTCGTGAAGCTTTCTTT.